This passage covers 15 T cell receptor beta chains from one sample sequenced in a study of cytomegalovirus exposure and HLA in healthy donors. The PCR was carried out with 60 Vbeta primers and 13 Jbeta primers. The protocol was immunoSEQ multiplex PCR, while the TCRdb copy is restricted to in-frame clones and leaves out a portion. The top ten clones hold about 0.8% of a sample with about 170,000 clones, 65% to 85% of them seen once. The sequenced sample was PBMCs. The receptors here all came from a woman younger than 35 in good health and CMV-seronegative.

The chain joins TRBV4-2 to TRBJ1-2; 8 nucleotides align to TRBD1. After removal of 3 bases from V and 7 bases from J, the junction contained 4 bases not matched to a gene. Germline loops: CDR1 LGHNA, CDR2 YNFKEQ. The CDR3 is 13 residues long. CDR3 in amino acids: CASSHGQGGGYTF. The CDR3 DNA reads TGTGCCAGCAGCCACGGACAGGGTGGTGGCTACACCTTC.

This clone was found a few times. Relative to the germline gene, one junction end is altered; a read error may explain this. The genes are TRBV2 and TRBJ1-4, with a tentative D call TRBD1 (5 bases). CDR1 and CDR2 from the germline V gene are SNHLY and FYNNEI. CDR3 length: 15 amino acids. The CDR3 spells CASSELGGVNDKLFF. CDR3 DNA sequence: TGTGCCAGCAGTGAACTGGGGGGGGTGAATGACAAACTGTTTTTT.

This chain joins TRBV7-6 and TRBJ2-5; D is possibly TRBD1 (6 bases). CDR3 length: 13 residues. Germline V CDR1 and CDR2: SGHVS, FNYEAQ. The germline V and J ends were trimmed by 3 bases and 2 bases, with 7 bases remaining between them. The CDR3 spells CASSLGQQETQYF. DNA for the CDR3: TGTGCCAGCAGCTTGGGACAACAAGAGACCCAGTACTTC.

The genes are TRBV5-1 and TRBJ1-2; 8 bases line up with TRBD1. The CDR3 is 14 amino acids. Germline CDR1 reads SGHRS; CDR2 reads YFSETQ. V was clipped by 0 bases and J by 8 bases; unmatched bases: 6. The CDR3 DNA follows: TGCGCCAGCAGCTTGGTTCAGGGGGCGTCCGGCTACACCTTC. This gives the protein CASSLVQGASGYTF.

The chain uses TRBV9 and TRBJ1-1, with 7 positions matching TRBD1. CDR3 length: 13 residues. Germline CDR1 is SGDLS and CDR2 is YYNGEE. The J segment lost 3 bases and the V segment lost 2 bases, leaving 1 base of the junction unmatched. The DNA for the CDR3 is TGTGCCAGCAGCGTCAGGGGGGACACTGAAGCTTTCTTT. As protein: CASSVRGDTEAFF.

This chain links TRBV7-9 with TRBJ2-5, with 11 bases identical to TRBD1. Germline V gene lookup returns CDR1 SEHNR and CDR2 FQNEAQ (reference sequence). The CDR3 extends over 16 amino acids. With 5 bases clipped from V and 1 base from J, the junction kept 6 bases outside the gene matches. The chain's CDR3 is CASSPGTGGPQETQYF. CDR3 nucleotide sequence: TGTGCCAGCAGCCCCGGGACAGGGGGACCCCAAGAGACCCAGTACTTC. The complete variable domain, with remaining parts taken from reference TRBV7-9 and TRBJ2-5, reads DTGVSQNPRHKITKRGQNVTFRCDPISEHNRLYWYRQTLGQGPEFLTYFQNEAQLEKSRLLSDRFSAERPKGSFSTLEIQRTEQGDSAMYLCASSPGTGGPQETQYFGPGTRLLVL.

V and J are TRBV7-9 and TRBJ2-5, with D possibly being TRBD1 (5 bases). The J call could be wrong; TRBJ2-7 is a better fit for the DNA end. There are 15 residues in the CDR3. The germline V gene has CDR1 SEHNR and CDR2 FQNEAQ (reference sequence). This chain's CDR3 is CASSLAGRPIYEQYF. CDR3 nucleotides: TGTGCCAGCAGCCTTGCAGGGCGACCGATCTACGAGCAGTACTTC.

The chain is built from TRBV5-1 and TRBJ2-1, with 10 bases fitting TRBD2. This CDR3 region has 16 residues. After removal of 6 bases from V and 7 bases from J, the junction contained 13 bases not matched to a gene. Germline V lookup: CDR1 SGHRS, CDR2 YFSETQ. CDR3 nucleotides: TGCGCCAGCACCCAGGCGGCTAGCGGGAGAGGAAATGAGCAGTTCTTC. Its protein is CASTQAASGRGNEQFF.

The chain links TRBV5-1 to TRBJ1-1; the D gene is possibly TRBD1 (5 bases). Germline CDR1 is SGHRS and CDR2 is YFSETQ. V shed 2 bases and J shed 1 base, with 12 bases lying between them. This CDR3 contains 15 residues. DNA of the CDR3: TGCGCCAGCAGCTTTATCCCTACAGGGAACACTGAAGCTTTCTTT. Translating it yields CASSFIPTGNTEAFF.

This clone was seen once. This sequence joins TRBV19 and TRBJ1-1; 8 positions agree with TRBD1. CDR1 LNHDA and CDR2 SQIVND come from the germline V gene (reference sequence). Trimming cost V 3 bases and J 0 bases; bases outside gene matches: 6. The CDR3 has 16 residues. CDR3 in amino acids: CASSMNRGYVNTEAFF. The CDR3 DNA is TGTGCCAGTAGTATGAACAGGGGGTATGTGAACACTGAAGCTTTCTTT.

The chain carries TRBV5-1 and TRBJ2-3; 7 bases map to TRBD1. Germline loops: CDR1 SGHRS, CDR2 YFSETQ. This CDR3 is built from 14 residues. V was pared by 2 bases and J by 2 bases, with 2 bases of the junction left unmatched. The CDR3 DNA reads TGCGCCAGCAGCTTAGGGGGCTACACAGATACGCAGTATTTT. Translation: CASSLGGYTDTQYF.

This chain uses TRBV5-5 with TRBJ1-5; D remains ambiguous. CDR1 is SGHKS, CDR2 YYEKEE, per germline (reference sequence). The ends were cut back, 2 bases at V and 8 bases at J, with 11 bases in the middle. CDR3 length: 13 residues. The CDR3 sequence: CASSFSREEPQHF. The CDR3 nucleotides are TGTGCCAGCAGCTTTTCAAGAGAGGAGCCCCAGCATTTT.

This chain connects TRBV7-2 to TRBJ2-7; D is unclear. The CDR3 is 12 amino acids. Trimming took off 5 bases at V and 7 bases at J, with 12 bases between the two ends. Germline assignment: CDR1 SGHTA and CDR2 FQGNSA. CDR3 loop: CASSDFMGEQYF. CDR3 sequence (DNA): TGTGCCAGCAGCGACTTCATGGGTGAGCAGTACTTC.

The CDR3 DNA sequence: TGTGCCAGTAGTCGCGCGGGATCTGGAAACACCATATATTTT. Protein: CASSRAGSGNTIYF. This rearrangement joins TRBV19 to TRBJ1-3; no reliable D call. Trimming removed 5 bases at V and 1 base at J, with 9 bases between. Germline loops: CDR1 LNHDA, CDR2 SQIVND (reference sequence). The CDR3 runs 14 residues.

On this clone: Other DNA sequences from this sample encode an identical CDR3 as well. DNA of the CDR3: TGCGCCAGCAGCTTGGGGCGGGAGCAAGATACGCAGTATTTT. Its translation: CASSLGREQDTQYF. The genes are TRBV5-1 and TRBJ2-3; 7 bases fit TRBD2. Trimming took 0 bases from V and 5 from J; bases not matched to a gene: 3. Germline V gene sequence: CDR1 SGHRS, CDR2 YFSETQ. The CDR3 consists of 14 residues. Based on the CDR3 plus reference TRBV5-1 and TRBJ2-3, the full variable domain is KAGVTQTPRYLIKTRGQQVTLSCSPISGHRSVSWYQQTPGQGLQFLFEYFSETQRNKGNFPGRFSGRQFSNSRSEMNVSTLELGDSALYLCASSLGREQDTQYFGPGTRLTVL.